This TCR beta chain stems from a study of blood T cell repertoires in COVID-19. Participant ages covered about 18 to 95 years across 24 US areas. CDR1 SGDLS and CDR2 YYNGEE come from the germline V gene. V dropped 0 bases and J dropped 8 bases, with 14 bases sitting between them. The CDR3 contains 15 residues. Method: immunoSEQ multiplex PCR; TCRdb's copy keeps in-frame clones and lacks some. This sample yields 200,000 or so clones, of which roughly nine tenths are seen a single time; roughly 2.4% belongs to the top ten. The sample comprised PBMCs or T cells enriched from blood (not recorded which). V gene TRBV9 combines with J gene TRBJ1-4; maybe TRBD1 (5 bases). The TCR sequence derives from a woman aged 40 to 55 with acute COVID-19. CDR3 bases: TGTGCCAGCAGCGTAGGGGGGGAGACGAAGGAAAAACTGTTTTTT. It translates to CASSVGGETKEKLFF.